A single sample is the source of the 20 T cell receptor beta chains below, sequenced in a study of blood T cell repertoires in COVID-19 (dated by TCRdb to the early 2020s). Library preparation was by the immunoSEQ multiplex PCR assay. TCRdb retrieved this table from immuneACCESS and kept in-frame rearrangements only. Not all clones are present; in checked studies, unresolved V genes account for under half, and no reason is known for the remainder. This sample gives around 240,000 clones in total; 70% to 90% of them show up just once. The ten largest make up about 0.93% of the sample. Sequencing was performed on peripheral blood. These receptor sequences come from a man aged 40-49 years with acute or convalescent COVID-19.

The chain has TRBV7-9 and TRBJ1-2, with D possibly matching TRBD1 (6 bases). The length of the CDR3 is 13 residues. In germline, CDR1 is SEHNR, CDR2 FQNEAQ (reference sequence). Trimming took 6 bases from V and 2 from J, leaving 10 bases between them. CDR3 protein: CASRDTGNYGYTF. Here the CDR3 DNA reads TGTGCCAGCAGAGATACAGGGAACTATGGCTACACCTTC.

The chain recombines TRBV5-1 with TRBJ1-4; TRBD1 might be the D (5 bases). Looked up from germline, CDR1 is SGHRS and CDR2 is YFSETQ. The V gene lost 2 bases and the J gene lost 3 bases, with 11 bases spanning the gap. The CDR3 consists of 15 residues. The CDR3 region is CASSLSPGPNEKLFF. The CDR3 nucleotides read TGCGCCAGCAGCTTAAGTCCAGGGCCTAATGAAAAACTGTTTTTT.

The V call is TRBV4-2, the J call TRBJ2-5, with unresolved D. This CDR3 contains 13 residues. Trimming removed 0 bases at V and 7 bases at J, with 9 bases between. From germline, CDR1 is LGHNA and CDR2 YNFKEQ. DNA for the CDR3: TGTGCCAGCAGCCAAGACATGAAGCGGACCCAGTACTTC. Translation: CASSQDMKRTQYF.

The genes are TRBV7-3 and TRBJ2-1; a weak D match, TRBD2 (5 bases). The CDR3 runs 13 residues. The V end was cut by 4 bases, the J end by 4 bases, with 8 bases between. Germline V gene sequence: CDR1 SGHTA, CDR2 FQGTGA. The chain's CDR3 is CASSSERYNEQFF. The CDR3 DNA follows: TGTGCCAGCAGCTCCGAGCGGTACAATGAGCAGTTCTTC.

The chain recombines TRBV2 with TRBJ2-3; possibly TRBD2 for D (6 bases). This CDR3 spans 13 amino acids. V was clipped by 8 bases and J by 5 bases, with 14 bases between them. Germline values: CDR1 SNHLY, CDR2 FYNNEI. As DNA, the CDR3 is TGTGCCAGCTCCCCGGAGGGGTTAGATACGCAGTATTTT. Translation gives CASSPEGLDTQYF.

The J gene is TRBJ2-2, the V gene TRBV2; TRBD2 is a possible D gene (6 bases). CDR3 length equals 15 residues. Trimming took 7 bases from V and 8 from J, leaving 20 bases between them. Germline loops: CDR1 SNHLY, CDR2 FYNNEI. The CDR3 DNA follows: TGTGCCAGCAAAAGGCGGAGGGCTGACAGTGGGGAGCTGTTTTTT. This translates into CASKRRRADSGELFF.

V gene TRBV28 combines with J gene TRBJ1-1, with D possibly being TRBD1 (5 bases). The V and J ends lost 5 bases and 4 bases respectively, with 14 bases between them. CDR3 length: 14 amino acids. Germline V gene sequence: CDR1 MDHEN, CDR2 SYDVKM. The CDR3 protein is CASSRGLGGTEAFF. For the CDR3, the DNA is TGTGCCAGCAGTAGGGGTCTCGGGGGCACTGAAGCTTTCTTT.

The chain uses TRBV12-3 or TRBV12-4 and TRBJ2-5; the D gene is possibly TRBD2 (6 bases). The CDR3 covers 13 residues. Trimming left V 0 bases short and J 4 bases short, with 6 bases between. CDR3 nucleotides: TGTGCCAGCAGTTTAGCGGGGGGAGAGACCCAGTACTTC. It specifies CASSLAGGETQYF.

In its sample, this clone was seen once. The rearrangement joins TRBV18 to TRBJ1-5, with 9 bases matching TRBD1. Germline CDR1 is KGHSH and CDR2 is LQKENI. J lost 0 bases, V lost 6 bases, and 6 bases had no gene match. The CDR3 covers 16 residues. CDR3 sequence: CASSPGTGSSNQPQHF. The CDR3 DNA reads TGTGCCAGCTCGCCCGGGACAGGGAGTAGCAATCAGCCCCAGCATTTT.

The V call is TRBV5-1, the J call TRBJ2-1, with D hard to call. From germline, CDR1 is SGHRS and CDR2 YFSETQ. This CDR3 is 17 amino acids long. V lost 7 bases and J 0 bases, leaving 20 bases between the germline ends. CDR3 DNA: TGCGCCAGCCAGCACTCACCGGGTGCCGTCTCCTACAATGAGCAGTTCTTC. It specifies CASQHSPGAVSYNEQFF.

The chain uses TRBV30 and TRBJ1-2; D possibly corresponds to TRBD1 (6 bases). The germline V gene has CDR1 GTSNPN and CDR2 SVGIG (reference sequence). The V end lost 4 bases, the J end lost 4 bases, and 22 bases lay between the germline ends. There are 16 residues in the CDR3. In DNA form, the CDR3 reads TGTGCCTGGACCCGGGCGGGGGGGCGGAGAATCTATGGCTACACCTTC. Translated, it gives CAWTRAGGRRIYGYTF.

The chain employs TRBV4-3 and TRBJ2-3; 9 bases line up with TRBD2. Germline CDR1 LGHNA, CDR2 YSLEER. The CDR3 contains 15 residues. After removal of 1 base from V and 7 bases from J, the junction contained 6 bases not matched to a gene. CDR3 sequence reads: CASSQAAGGSYTQYF. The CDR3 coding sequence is TGCGCCAGCAGCCAAGCGGCGGGGGGGTCTTATACGCAGTATTTT.

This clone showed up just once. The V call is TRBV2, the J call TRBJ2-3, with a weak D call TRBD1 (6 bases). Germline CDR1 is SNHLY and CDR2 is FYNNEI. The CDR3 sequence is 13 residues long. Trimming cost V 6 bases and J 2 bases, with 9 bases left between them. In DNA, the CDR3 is TGTGCCAGCAGCGACAGGCCCACAGATACGCAGTATTTT. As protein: CASSDRPTDTQYF.

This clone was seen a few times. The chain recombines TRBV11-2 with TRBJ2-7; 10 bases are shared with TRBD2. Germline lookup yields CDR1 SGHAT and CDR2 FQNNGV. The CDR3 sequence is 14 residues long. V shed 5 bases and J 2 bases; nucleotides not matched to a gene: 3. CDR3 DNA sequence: TGTGCCAGCAGCGAGAGCGGGGGGGCCTACGAGCAGTACTTC. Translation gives CASSESGGAYEQYF.

The CDR3 is CASSVTLGALNQPQHF. CDR3 coding DNA: TGTGCCAGCAGTGTAACCCTAGGGGCCCTAAATCAGCCCCAGCATTTT. The V call is TRBV6-4, the J call TRBJ1-5; weak D call: TRBD1 (5 bases). V was pared by 4 bases and J by 4 bases, with 17 bases between. Germline V gene lookup returns CDR1 MRHNA and CDR2 SNTAGT. The CDR3 has 16 amino acids.

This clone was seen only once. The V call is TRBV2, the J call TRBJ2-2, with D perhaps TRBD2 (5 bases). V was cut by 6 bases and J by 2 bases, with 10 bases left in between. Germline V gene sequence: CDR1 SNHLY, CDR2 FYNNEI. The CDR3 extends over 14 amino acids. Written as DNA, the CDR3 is TGTGCCAGCAGGGGCGGACTCAACACCGGGGAGCTGTTTTTT. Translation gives CASRGGLNTGELFF.

As DNA, the CDR3 is TGTGCCAGCAGTTCAACAGGGGGTGAGCAGTACTTC. As protein: CASSSTGGEQYF. The chain joins TRBV12-3 or TRBV12-4 to TRBJ2-7; 8 bases line up with TRBD1. Trimming at V came to 4 bases and at J to 7 bases, leaving 3 bases not matched to a gene. The length of the CDR3 is 12 residues.

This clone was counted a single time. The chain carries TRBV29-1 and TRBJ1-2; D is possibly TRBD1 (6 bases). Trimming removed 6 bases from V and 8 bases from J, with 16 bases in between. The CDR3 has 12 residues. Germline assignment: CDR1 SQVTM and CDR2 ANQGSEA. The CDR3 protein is CSVRTGSVGYTF. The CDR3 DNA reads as TGCAGCGTAAGAACAGGGTCGGTAGGCTACACCTTC.

The chain's CDR3 is CASSQDPSGDGEKLFF. In DNA, the CDR3 is TGTGCCAGCAGCCAAGATCCTTCGGGGGATGGGGAAAAACTGTTTTTT. The V gene is TRBV4-2, the J gene TRBJ1-4; TRBD1 is a possible D gene (5 bases). CDR1 is LGHNA, CDR2 YNFKEQ, per germline. The CDR3 is made up of 16 amino acids. The ends were cut back, 0 bases at V and 8 bases at J, with 16 bases in the middle.

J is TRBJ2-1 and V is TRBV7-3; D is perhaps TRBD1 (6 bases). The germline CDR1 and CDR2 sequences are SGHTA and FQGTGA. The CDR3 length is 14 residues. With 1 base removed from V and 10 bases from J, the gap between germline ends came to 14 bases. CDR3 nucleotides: TGTGCCAGCAGCTTAAATGTCCCGGGACAAGAGCAGTTCTTC. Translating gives CASSLNVPGQEQFF.